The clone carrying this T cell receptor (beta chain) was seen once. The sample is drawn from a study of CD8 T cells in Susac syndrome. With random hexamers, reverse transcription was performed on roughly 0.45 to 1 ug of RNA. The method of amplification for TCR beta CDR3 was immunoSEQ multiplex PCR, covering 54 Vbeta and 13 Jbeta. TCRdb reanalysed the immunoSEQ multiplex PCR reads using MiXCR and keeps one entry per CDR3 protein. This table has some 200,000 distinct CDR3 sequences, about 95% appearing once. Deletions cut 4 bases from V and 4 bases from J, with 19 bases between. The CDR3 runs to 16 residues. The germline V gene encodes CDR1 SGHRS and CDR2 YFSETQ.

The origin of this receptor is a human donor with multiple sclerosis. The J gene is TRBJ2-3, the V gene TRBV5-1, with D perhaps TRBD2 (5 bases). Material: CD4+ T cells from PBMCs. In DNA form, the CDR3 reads TGCGCCAGCAGCCGGGAACACTACATGGGTCCAGATACGCAGTATTTT. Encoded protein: CASSREHYMGPDTQYF. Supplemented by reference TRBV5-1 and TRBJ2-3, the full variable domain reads KAGVTQTPRYLIKTRGQQVTLSCSPISGHRSVSWYQQTPGQGLQFLFEYFSETQRNKGNFPGRFSGRQFSNSRSEMNVSTLELGDSALYLCASSREHYMGPDTQYFGPGTRLTVL.